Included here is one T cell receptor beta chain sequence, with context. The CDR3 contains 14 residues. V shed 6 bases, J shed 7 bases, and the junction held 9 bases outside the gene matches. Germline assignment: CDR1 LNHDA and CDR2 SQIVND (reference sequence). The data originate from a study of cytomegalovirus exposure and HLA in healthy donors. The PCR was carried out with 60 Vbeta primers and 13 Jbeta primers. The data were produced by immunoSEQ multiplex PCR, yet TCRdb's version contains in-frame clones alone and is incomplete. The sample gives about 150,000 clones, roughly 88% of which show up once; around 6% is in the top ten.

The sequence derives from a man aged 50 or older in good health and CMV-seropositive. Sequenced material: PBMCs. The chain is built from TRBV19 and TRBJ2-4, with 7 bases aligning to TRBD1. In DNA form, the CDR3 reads TGTGCCAGTAGCCCACCTGACAGGGTGAACATTCAGTACTTC. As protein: CASSPPDRVNIQYF.